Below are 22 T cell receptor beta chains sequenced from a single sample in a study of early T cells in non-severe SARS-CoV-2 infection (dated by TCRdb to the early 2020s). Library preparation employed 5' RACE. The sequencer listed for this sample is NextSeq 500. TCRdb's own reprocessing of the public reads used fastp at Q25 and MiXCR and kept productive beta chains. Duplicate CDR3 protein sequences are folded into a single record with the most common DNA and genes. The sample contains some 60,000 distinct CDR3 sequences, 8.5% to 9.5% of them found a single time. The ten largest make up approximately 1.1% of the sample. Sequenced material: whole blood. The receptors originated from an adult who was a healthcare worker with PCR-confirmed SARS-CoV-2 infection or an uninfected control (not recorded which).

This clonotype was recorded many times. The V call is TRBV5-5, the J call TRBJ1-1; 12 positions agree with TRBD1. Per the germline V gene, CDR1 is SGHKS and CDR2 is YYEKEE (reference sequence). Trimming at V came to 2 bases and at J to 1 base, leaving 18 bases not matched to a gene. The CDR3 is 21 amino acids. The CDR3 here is CASSLEIAILGQGAPNTEAFF. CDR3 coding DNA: TGTGCCAGCAGCTTAGAAATTGCGATTCTGGGACAGGGGGCACCGAACACTGAAGCTTTCTTT.

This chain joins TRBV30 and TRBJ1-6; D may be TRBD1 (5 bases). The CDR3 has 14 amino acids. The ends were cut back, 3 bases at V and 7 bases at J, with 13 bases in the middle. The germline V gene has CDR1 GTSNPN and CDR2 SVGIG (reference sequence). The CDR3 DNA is TGTGCCTGGAGCTGGCAGGGAATGAATTCACCCCTCCACTTT. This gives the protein CAWSWQGMNSPLHF.

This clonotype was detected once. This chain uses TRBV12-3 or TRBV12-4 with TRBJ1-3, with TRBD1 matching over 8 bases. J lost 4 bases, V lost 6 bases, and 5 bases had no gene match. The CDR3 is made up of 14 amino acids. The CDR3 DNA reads TGTGCCAGCAGGAGACAGGGGACGGGAAACACCATATATTTT. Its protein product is CASRRQGTGNTIYF.

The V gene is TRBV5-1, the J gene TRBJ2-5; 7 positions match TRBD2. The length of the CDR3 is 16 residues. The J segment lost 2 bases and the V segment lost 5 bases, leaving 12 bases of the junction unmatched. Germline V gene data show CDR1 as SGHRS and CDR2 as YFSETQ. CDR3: CASRRSGTQTQETQYF. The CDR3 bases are TGCGCCAGCAGAAGAAGCGGGACTCAAACTCAAGAGACCCAGTACTTC.

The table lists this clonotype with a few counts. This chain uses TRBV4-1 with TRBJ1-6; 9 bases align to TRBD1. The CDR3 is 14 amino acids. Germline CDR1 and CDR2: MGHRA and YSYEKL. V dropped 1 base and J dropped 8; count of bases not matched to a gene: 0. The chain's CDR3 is CASSQGDRDSPLHF. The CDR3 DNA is TGCGCCAGCAGCCAAGGGGACAGGGATTCACCCCTCCACTTT.

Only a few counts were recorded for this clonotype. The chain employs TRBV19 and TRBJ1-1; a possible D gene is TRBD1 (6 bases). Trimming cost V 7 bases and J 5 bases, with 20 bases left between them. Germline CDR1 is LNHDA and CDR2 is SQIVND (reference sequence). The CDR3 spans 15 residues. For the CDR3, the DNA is TGTGCCAGTAAATTCGGGACACCGAAGGGGACTGAAGCTTTCTTT. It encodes CASKFGTPKGTEAFF.

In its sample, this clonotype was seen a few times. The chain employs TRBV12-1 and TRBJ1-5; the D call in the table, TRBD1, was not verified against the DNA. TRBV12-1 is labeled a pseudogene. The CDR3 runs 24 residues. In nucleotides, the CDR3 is TGTGCCAGCACCGAATTATCACTACGATTGGCCGGGACACCCGAGTCATATAGCAATCAGCCCCAGCATTTT. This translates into CASTELSLRLAGTPESYSNQPQHF.

CDR3 coding DNA: TGCAGTGCGTTATACTCCGGAGGGAATGAGCAGTTCTTC. Protein sequence: CSALYSGGNEQFF. The chain carries TRBV20-1 and TRBJ2-1, with D possibly being TRBD2 (6 bases). V dropped 6 bases and J dropped 7 bases, with 16 bases sitting between them. The CDR3 sequence is 13 residues long. Germline V gives CDR1 DFQATT, CDR2 SNEGSKA (reference sequence).

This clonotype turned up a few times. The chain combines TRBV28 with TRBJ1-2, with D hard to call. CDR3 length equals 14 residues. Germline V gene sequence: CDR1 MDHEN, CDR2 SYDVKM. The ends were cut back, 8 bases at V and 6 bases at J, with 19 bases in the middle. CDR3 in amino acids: CASLSFPAYHGYTF. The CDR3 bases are TGTGCCAGCTTATCGTTTCCGGCATACCATGGCTACACCTTC.

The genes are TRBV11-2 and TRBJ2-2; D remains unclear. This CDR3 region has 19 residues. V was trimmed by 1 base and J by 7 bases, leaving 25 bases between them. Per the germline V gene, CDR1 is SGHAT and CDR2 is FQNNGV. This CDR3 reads CASSLGAAGPGWRGGELFF. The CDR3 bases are TGTGCCAGCAGCTTAGGGGCGGCAGGCCCTGGATGGCGTGGCGGGGAGCTGTTTTTT.

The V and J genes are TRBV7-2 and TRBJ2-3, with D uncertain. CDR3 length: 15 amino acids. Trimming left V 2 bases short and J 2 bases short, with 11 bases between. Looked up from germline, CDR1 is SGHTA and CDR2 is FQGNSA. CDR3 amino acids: CASSLQALFTDTQYF. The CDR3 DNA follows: TGTGCCAGCAGCTTACAAGCCCTGTTCACAGATACGCAGTATTTT.

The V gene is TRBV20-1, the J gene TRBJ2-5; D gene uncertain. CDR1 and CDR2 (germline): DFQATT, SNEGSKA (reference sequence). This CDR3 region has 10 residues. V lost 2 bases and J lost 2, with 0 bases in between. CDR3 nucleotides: TGCAGTGCTAGACAAGAGACCCAGTACTTC. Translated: CSARQETQYF.

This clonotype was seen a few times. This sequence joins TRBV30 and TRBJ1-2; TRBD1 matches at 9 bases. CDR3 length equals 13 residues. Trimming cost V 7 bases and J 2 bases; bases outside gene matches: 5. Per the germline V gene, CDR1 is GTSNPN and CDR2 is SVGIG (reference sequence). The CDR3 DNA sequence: TGTGCCTTCGAGACAGGGGGGAACTATGGCTACACCTTC. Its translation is CAFETGGNYGYTF.

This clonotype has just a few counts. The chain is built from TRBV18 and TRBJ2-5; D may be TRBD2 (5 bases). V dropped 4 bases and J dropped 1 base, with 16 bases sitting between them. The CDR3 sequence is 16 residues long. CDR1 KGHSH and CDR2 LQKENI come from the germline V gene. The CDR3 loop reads CASSQMRAGIQETQYF. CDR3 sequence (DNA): TGTGCCAGCTCACAAATGCGGGCAGGCATCCAAGAGACCCAGTACTTC.

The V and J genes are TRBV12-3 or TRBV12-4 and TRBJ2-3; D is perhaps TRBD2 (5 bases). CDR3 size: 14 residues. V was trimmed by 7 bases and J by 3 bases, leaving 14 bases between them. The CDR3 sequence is CASTRGQVTDTQYF. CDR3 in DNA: TGTGCCAGCACCCGGGGTCAGGTGACAGATACGCAGTATTTT.

The CDR3 region is CASSKNRGNTEAFF. DNA of the CDR3: TGTGCCAGCAGCAAAAACAGGGGGAACACTGAAGCTTTCTTT. V usage is TRBV6-5 and J usage is TRBJ1-1, with 7 bases matching TRBD1. V shed 6 bases, J shed 1 base, and the junction held 5 bases outside the gene matches. Germline V CDR1 and CDR2: MNHEY, SVGAGI. The CDR3 consists of 14 residues.

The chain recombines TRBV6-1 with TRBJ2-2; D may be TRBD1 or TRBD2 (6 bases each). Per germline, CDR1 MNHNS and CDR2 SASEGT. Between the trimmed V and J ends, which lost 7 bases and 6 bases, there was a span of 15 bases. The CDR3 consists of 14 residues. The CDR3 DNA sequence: TGTGCCAGCACGGTTATAGGGGGGCCCGGGGAGCTGTTTTTT. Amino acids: CASTVIGGPGELFF.

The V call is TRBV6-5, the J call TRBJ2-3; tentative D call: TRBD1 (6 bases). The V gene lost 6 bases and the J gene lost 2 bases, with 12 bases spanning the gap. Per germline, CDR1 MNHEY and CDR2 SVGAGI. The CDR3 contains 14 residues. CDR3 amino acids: CASRLGHFTDTQYF. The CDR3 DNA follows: TGTGCCAGCAGATTGGGACACTTCACAGATACGCAGTATTTT.

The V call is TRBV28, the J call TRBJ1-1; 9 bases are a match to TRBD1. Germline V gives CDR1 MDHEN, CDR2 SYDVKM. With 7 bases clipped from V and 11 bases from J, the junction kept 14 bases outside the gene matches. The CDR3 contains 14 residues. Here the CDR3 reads CASTEQGALMAAFF. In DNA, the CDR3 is TGTGCCAGCACTGAACAGGGGGCGTTAATGGCGGCTTTCTTT.

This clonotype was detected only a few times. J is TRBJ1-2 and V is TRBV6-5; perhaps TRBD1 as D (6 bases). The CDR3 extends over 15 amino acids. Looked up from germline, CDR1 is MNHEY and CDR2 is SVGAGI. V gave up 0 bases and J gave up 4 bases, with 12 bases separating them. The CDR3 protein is CASSYSFQGTYGYTF. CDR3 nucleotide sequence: TGTGCCAGCAGTTACTCGTTCCAGGGGACCTATGGCTACACCTTC.

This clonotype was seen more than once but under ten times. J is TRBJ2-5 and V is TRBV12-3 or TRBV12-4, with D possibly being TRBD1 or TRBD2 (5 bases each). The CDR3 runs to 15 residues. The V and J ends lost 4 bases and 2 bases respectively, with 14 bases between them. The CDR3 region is CASSSTGTAQETQYF. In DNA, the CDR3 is TGTGCCAGCAGTTCCACCGGGACGGCGCAAGAGACCCAGTACTTC.

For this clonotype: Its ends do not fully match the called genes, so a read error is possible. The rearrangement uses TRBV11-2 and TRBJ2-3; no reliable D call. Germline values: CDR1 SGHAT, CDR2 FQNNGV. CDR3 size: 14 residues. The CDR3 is CVSSPRRDTDTQYF. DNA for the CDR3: TGTGTCAGCAGTCCCCGGCGTGACACAGATACGCAGTATTTT. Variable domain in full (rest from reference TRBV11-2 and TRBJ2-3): EAGVAQSPRYKIIEKRQSVAFWCNPISGHATLYWYQQILGQGPKLLIQFQNNGVVDDSQLPKDRFSAERLKGVDSTLKIQPAKLEDSAVYLCVSSPRRDTDTQYFGPGTRLTVL.